The 17 T cell receptor beta chains presented below share a single source sample, sequenced in a study of Ad26.COV2.S vaccination and SARS-CoV-2 variants. Treatment in this sample: approximately 18 received Ad26.COV2.S at low or high dose, single or two shots; about 5 received placebo; per-sample allocation not given. The samples were gathered on day 63 after the first injection of vaccine or placebo. TCRdb's table, derived via immunoSEQ multiplex PCR, lists solely in-frame clones and lacks some. Here the sample spans about 240,000 clones, roughly 90% being singletons. Sample: peripheral blood, taken in a trial of Ad26.COV2.S vaccine versus placebo. These receptor sequences come from a person aged 18 to 65 who received the Ad26.COV2.S COVID-19 vaccine or a placebo.

The CDR3 bases are TGCGCCAGCAGCGGGGTGCGGGGCTACGAGCAGTACTTC. This encodes CASSGVRGYEQYF. The chain uses TRBV5-1 and TRBJ2-7, with D possibly TRBD2 on 6 matching bases. With 4 bases removed from V and 3 bases from J, the gap between germline ends came to 11 bases. Germline V gives CDR1 SGHRS, CDR2 YFSETQ. The CDR3 is 13 amino acids. Complete variable domain (other parts from reference TRBV5-1 and TRBJ2-7): KAGVTQTPRYLIKTRGQQVTLSCSPISGHRSVSWYQQTPGQGLQFLFEYFSETQRNKGNFPGRFSGRQFSNSRSEMNVSTLELGDSALYLCASSGVRGYEQYFGPGTRLTVT.

CDR3 sequence: CASSGDRGRGRAEAFF. The DNA of the CDR3 is TGTGCCAGCAGCGGAGACAGGGGGCGGGGGCGCGCTGAAGCTTTCTTT. The V call is TRBV7-2, the J call TRBJ1-1; TRBD1 aligns across 10 bases. Germline CDR1 reads SGHTA; CDR2 reads FQGNSA. V was clipped by 5 bases and J by 6 bases; unmatched bases: 12. There are 16 residues in the CDR3.

The V and J genes are TRBV11-1 and TRBJ2-2; tentative D call: TRBD2 (6 bases). Trimming removed 4 bases at V and 5 bases at J, with 8 bases between. The CDR3 extends over 13 amino acids. CDR1 and CDR2 from the germline V gene are SGHAT and FQDESV (reference sequence). The CDR3 coding sequence is TGTGCCAGCAGCTCCGCGGGGACCGGGGAGCTGTTTTTT. This codes for CASSSAGTGELFF.

This chain joins TRBV19 and TRBJ2-1; either TRBD1 or TRBD2 may fit D (5 bases each). Trimming took 1 base from V and 5 from J, leaving 12 bases between them. Germline loops: CDR1 LNHDA, CDR2 SQIVND (reference sequence). This CDR3 spans 15 amino acids. The CDR3 reads CASSIVTGPNNEQFF. CDR3 bases: TGTGCCAGTAGTATAGTGACGGGACCAAACAATGAGCAGTTCTTC.

V gene TRBV6-5 combines with J gene TRBJ2-7, with D maybe TRBD2 (6 bases). The CDR3 extends over 12 amino acids. The V and J ends lost 6 bases and 3 bases respectively, with 9 bases between them. Germline CDR1 reads MNHEY; CDR2 reads SVGAGI. The CDR3 protein is CASSPGGYEQYF. In nucleotides, the CDR3 is TGTGCCAGCAGCCCCGGGGGCTACGAGCAGTACTTC.

Turning to this clone: Additional DNA sequences in this sample encode the identical CDR3. The chain joins TRBV3-1 (or the pseudogene TRBV3-2) to TRBJ2-7; 11 bases agree with TRBD2. The V gene end was trimmed by 4 bases and the J gene end by 4 bases; junction bases not matched to a gene: 3. Germline V gives CDR1 LGHDT, CDR2 YNNKEL (reference sequence). The CDR3 contains 14 residues. For the CDR3, the DNA is TGTGCCAGCAGCCTAGCGGGAGGGCCGTACGAGCAGTACTTC. Protein sequence: CASSLAGGPYEQYF.

The chain employs TRBV9 and TRBJ2-1; D may correspond to TRBD1 or TRBD2 (5 bases each). The CDR3 is made up of 17 amino acids. CDR1 and CDR2 (germline): SGDLS, YYNGEE. V was trimmed by 0 bases and J by 6 bases, leaving 19 bases between them. The CDR3 sequence is CASSVAGTGLLANEQFF. CDR3 nucleotides: TGTGCCAGCAGCGTAGCGGGGACCGGGCTTCTTGCCAATGAGCAGTTCTTC.

The V gene is TRBV10-2, the J gene TRBJ2-4; a possible D gene is TRBD2 (5 bases). Germline-derived CDR1 and CDR2 are WSHSY and SAAADI. This CDR3 region has 14 residues. The V end lost 5 bases, the J end lost 8 bases, and 16 bases lay between the germline ends. CDR3 in amino acids: CASSPGVGKDIQYF. CDR3 nucleotides: TGCGCCAGCAGTCCCGGGGTGGGGAAAGACATTCAGTACTTC.

The chain's CDR3 is CASSQAVAGNRYEQYF. CDR3 in DNA: TGTGCCAGCAGCCAAGCGGTAGCGGGAAACAGGTACGAGCAGTACTTC. The chain couples TRBV3-1 (or the pseudogene TRBV3-2) to TRBJ2-7; TRBD2 aligns across 8 bases. Germline lookup yields CDR1 LGHDT and CDR2 YNNKEL (reference sequence). The CDR3 runs 16 residues. Losses at the gene ends were 1 base for V and 4 bases for J; bases not matched to a gene: 9.

This sequence joins TRBV18 and TRBJ1-1; D is perhaps TRBD1 (5 bases). The CDR3 spans 16 residues. Germline-derived CDR1 and CDR2 are KGHSH and LQKENI. Trimming took off 2 bases at V and 4 bases at J, with 17 bases between the two ends. The CDR3 protein is CASSPIEGLTRTEAFF. The CDR3 nucleotides are TGTGCCAGCTCACCAATAGAGGGACTCACGCGCACTGAAGCTTTCTTT. Looking up the rest from reference TRBV18 and TRBJ1-1 gives the full variable domain: NAGVMQNPRHLVRRRGQEARLRCSPMKGHSHVYWYRQLPEEGLKFMVYLQKENIIDESGMPKERFSAEFPKEGPSILRIQQVVRGDSAAYFCASSPIEGLTRTEAFFGQGTRLTVV.

This clone came up once. V is TRBV5-1 and J is TRBJ2-2; D not resolved. CDR3 length equals 14 residues. With 2 bases removed from V and 4 bases from J, the gap between germline ends came to 9 bases. The V gene's germline CDR1 is SGHRS and CDR2 YFSETQ. Here the CDR3 reads CASSFWEGTGELFF. The CDR3 DNA follows: TGCGCCAGCAGCTTTTGGGAAGGCACCGGGGAGCTGTTTTTT.

The rearrangement uses TRBV13 and TRBJ1-5; D call uncertain. The CDR3 loop spans 13 amino acids. Germline V gene lookup returns CDR1 PRHDT and CDR2 FYEKMQ (reference sequence). Trimming shortened V by 4 bases and J by 1 base, and 5 bases separated the two germline ends. The chain's CDR3 is CASSSQSNQPQHF. CDR3 nucleotides: TGTGCCAGCAGCTCCCAGAGCAATCAGCCCCAGCATTTT.

V is TRBV3-1 (or the pseudogene TRBV3-2) and J is TRBJ2-3; TRBD1 might be the D (6 bases). The CDR3 sequence is 18 residues long. Trimming shortened V by 0 bases and J by 2 bases, and 18 bases separated the two germline ends. Germline CDR1 and CDR2: LGHDT and YNNKEL (reference sequence). The CDR3 bases are TGTGCCAGCAGCCAAGATATGAGCTGGACAGTCGCCACAGATACGCAGTATTTT. Translating it yields CASSQDMSWTVATDTQYF.

CDR3 nucleotides: TGTGCCAGCAGCCTGACATGGAACACTGAAGCTTTCTTT. Translating it yields CASSLTWNTEAFF. This chain links TRBV11-3 with TRBJ1-1, with D unresolved. The CDR3 extends over 13 amino acids. The germline gives CDR1 SGHNT, CDR2 YENEEA. V was shortened by 5 bases and J by 1 base, with 8 bases between the two germline ends.

V gene TRBV30 combines with J gene TRBJ1-6; 7 nucleotides align to TRBD1. The CDR3 is 14 residues long. Trimming took 5 bases from V and 5 from J; bases not matched to a gene: 6. CDR1 is GTSNPN, CDR2 SVGIG, per germline (reference sequence). CDR3 nucleotide sequence: TGTGCCTGGCGACAGGGAAACCATAATTCACCCCTCCACTTT. This codes for CAWRQGNHNSPLHF.

The chain joins TRBV7-2 to TRBJ1-2; D possibly corresponds to TRBD1 (5 bases). The CDR3 extends over 13 amino acids. CDR1 and CDR2 (germline): SGHTA, FQGNSA. V was clipped by 1 base and J by 8 bases, with 11 bases between them. The CDR3 nucleotides read TGTGCCAGCAGCTTAGAGAGAGGGGTCGGCTACACCTTC. It specifies CASSLERGVGYTF.

The J gene is TRBJ2-7, the V gene TRBV3-1 (or the pseudogene TRBV3-2); 10 bases agree with TRBD1. CDR3 length: 15 residues. CDR1 LGHDT and CDR2 YNNKEL come from the germline V gene (reference sequence). V shed 6 bases and J 3 bases; nucleotides not matched to a gene: 8. This chain's CDR3 is CASSPYGQGGYEQYF. CDR3 bases: TGTGCCAGCAGTCCTTACGGACAGGGGGGCTACGAGCAGTACTTC.